This TCR beta chain originates from a study of T cells in Graves' hyperthyroidism and ophthalmopathy. This clonotype was seen only a few times. The CDR3 loop spans 15 amino acids. V was clipped by 3 bases and J by 8 bases, with 20 bases between them. CDR1 DFQATT and CDR2 SNEGSKA come from the germline V gene (reference sequence). Researchers amplified the TCR beta CDR3 regions from RNA transcripts. The primer set for the first-round RT-PCR of the TCR CDR3 was HTBI. TCRdb used MiXCR to reprocess the multiplex PCR reads, holding one entry per CDR3 protein. This sample yields fewer than 450,000 distinct CDR3 sequences, of which 17% are seen a single time; 30% to 35% belongs to the top ten. Lactation, pregnancy, other autoimmune disease or uncontrolled infection excluded patients.

This clonotype was sampled from a woman aged 25 to 39 with Graves' hyperthyroidism that later progressed to Graves' ophthalmopathy. The sequencing input was blood. V gene TRBV20-1 combines with J gene TRBJ2-4, with unresolved D. The CDR3: CSARHDLRDQDIQYF. In DNA form, the CDR3 reads TGCAGTGCTAGGCATGACTTACGAGATCAGGACATTCAGTACTTC.